This T cell receptor (beta chain) was documented in a study of control samples from healthy donors and cancer patients (dated by TCRdb to the early 2020s). Of note for this clone: Its antigen is not yet known. Per-nucleotide qualities are absent, and no much larger clonotype sits a single base away.

Library creation used the immunoSEQ multiplex PCR assay. This immuneACCESS table, as held by TCRdb, lists in-frame sequences with V and J called but not all clones. Of the missing ones, under half trace to an unresolved V gene in checked studies; the others have no known cause. For this sample the table gives 90,000 to 110,000 clones, of which 83% were detected only once. About 12% of the sample lies in the top ten. Per the germline V gene, ENHRY is the CDR1 and SYGVKD is the CDR2. V lost 2 bases and J lost 4 bases; the stretch between them is 11 bases long. Its CDR3 holds 14 amino acids, cysteine through phenylalanine. Just the 42-base CDR3 DNA is kept, in frame starting at base 1.

Sequenced input: blood. This clonotype was obtained from a woman in her 50s in good health. Here the chain combines TRBV10-3 and TRBJ1-2; no D gene can be assigned with confidence. The CDR3 loop reads CAISEDRWGYGYTF. The nucleotide sequence reads TGTGCCATCAGTGAGGATCGGTGGGGCTATGGCTACACCTTC.